This T cell receptor beta chain was recorded in a study of T cells in localized non-small cell lung cancer. The assay was immunoSEQ multiplex PCR, and TCRdb's table has in-frame clones only and misses some. Of tens of thousands of clones detected, 88% appear once; the ten largest clones hold 20% to 25%. The CDR3 totals 12 residues. Germline CDR1 MNHEY, CDR2 SVGAGI. Between the trimmed V and J ends, which lost 10 bases and 8 bases, there was a span of 17 bases. Study-wide findings and caveats: Because sequencing included only one region (of the tumor), heterogeneity remains possible. Appearing in adjacent lung were a median about 50 of the top 100 tumor clones. Tumor trailed uninvolved adjacent lung in T cell clonality, which peaked there.

Details on this clone: Antigen unknown.

The starting material was peripheral blood, obtained before any cancer treatment. V and J are TRBV6-5 and TRBJ1-2; D is possibly TRBD1 (6 bases). The clonotype originates from a woman between 35 and 70 years old with stage I squamous cell lung carcinoma. The CDR3 DNA is TGTGCCACTGGGGGGAACGACAGGGGCTACACCTTC. Residues: CATGGNDRGYTF.